Following are 27 T cell receptor beta chains from one sample sequenced in a study of tumor-infiltrating lymphocytes in oesophageal squamous cell carcinoma. A single record per CDR3 protein comes from TCRdb applying MiXCR to the PCR reads. The sample records under 20,000 distinct CDR3 sequences, about 50% being singletons. Sample: esophageal tumor tissue. These receptors were obtained from a male donor with esophageal squamous cell carcinoma.

The chain links TRBV12-3 or TRBV12-4 to TRBJ2-5; D is uncertain. CDR3 length: 14 amino acids. The V and J ends lost 1 base and 0 bases respectively, with 6 bases between them. The CDR3 coding sequence is TGTGCCAGCAGTTTAGTGGGCTACCAAGAGACCCAGTACTTC. Encoded protein: CASSLVGYQETQYF.

V gene TRBV7-8 combines with J gene TRBJ2-5; tentatively, D is TRBD1 (6 bases). The J call may be mistaken, given a closer DNA end match to TRBJ2-1. This CDR3 spans 15 amino acids. Looked up from germline, CDR1 is SGHVS and CDR2 is FQNEAQ. CDR3: CASSVGTTQGNEQFF. In DNA form, the CDR3 reads TGTGCCAGCAGCGTCGGGACGACTCAGGGGAATGAGCAGTTCTTC.

This chain links TRBV10-2 with TRBJ2-5, with 16 bases aligning to TRBD2. The better agreement between TRBJ2-1 and the DNA end casts doubt on the J call. The CDR3 length is 18 residues. The germline gives CDR1 WSHSY, CDR2 SAAADI. The CDR3: CASSEGTSGRAETDTQFF. The CDR3 DNA reads as TGCGCCAGCAGTGAGGGGACTAGCGGGAGGGCCGAAACAGATACGCAGTTCTTC.

This clonotype was found a few times. The chain links TRBV7-2 to TRBJ2-7, with D possibly being TRBD1 (6 bases). The J call is uncertain, as TRBJ2-5 better fits the DNA end. The CDR3 runs 14 residues. The germline V gene encodes CDR1 SGHTA and CDR2 FQGNSA. As DNA, the CDR3 is TGTGCCAGCAGCCCCGGACAGTTCCAAGAGACCCAGTACTTC. Residues: CASSPGQFQETQYF.

CDR3 in amino acids: CATSDSGLAGRNEQFF. The DNA for the CDR3 is TGTGCCACCAGTGATTCGGGACTAGCGGGACGGAATGAGCAGTTCTTC. V and J are TRBV24-1 and TRBJ2-1; 13 bases are shared with TRBD2. Per germline, CDR1 KGHDR and CDR2 SFDVKD. V was pared by 2 bases and J by 7 bases, with 4 bases of the junction left unmatched. The CDR3 is 16 residues long.

The gene calls are TRBV7-3 and TRBJ2-6; D gene ambiguous. CDR1 and CDR2 from the germline V gene are SGHTA and FQGTGA. The CDR3 has 18 amino acids. V was trimmed by 2 bases and J by 0 bases, leaving 14 bases between them. The CDR3 region has the DNA TGTGCCAGCAGCTTATATCCCATCTTTAGCTCTGGGGCCAACGTCCTGACTTTC. Encoded protein: CASSLYPIFSSGANVLTF.

This rearrangement joins TRBV11-2 to TRBJ2-1, with D hard to call. This CDR3 is built from 14 residues. V was clipped by 5 bases and J by 7 bases, with 15 bases between them. Germline CDR1 is SGHAT and CDR2 is FQNNGV. As DNA, the CDR3 is TGTGCCAGCAGCACAAGCCCAGATCCGAATGAGCAGTTCTTC. Protein sequence: CASSTSPDPNEQFF.

This clonotype was seen a few times. V is TRBV7-6 and J is TRBJ2-1, with 7 bases fitting TRBD2. CDR3 length: 17 residues. J was trimmed by 4 bases and V by 0 bases; bases with no gene match: 9. Per germline, CDR1 SGHVS and CDR2 FNYEAQ. CDR3 region: CASSLAQGLAEYNEQFF. The CDR3 DNA is TGTGCCAGCAGCTTAGCTCAAGGGCTAGCGGAGTACAATGAGCAGTTCTTC.

This clonotype has at least ten counts. The chain's CDR3 is CSASSPEGGGVNEQFF. CDR3 nucleotides: TGCAGTGCTAGCTCCCCGGAGGGAGGGGGGGTCAATGAGCAGTTCTTC. V gene TRBV20-1 combines with J gene TRBJ2-1; D might be TRBD2 (7 bases). The V end was cut by 3 bases, the J end by 6 bases, with 21 bases between. The V gene's germline CDR1 is DFQATT and CDR2 SNEGSKA (reference sequence). The CDR3 spans 16 residues.

The DNA of the CDR3 is TGTGCCAGCAGCTTAACTGGGGATACGCAGTATTTT. Its protein product is CASSLTGDTQYF. The chain employs TRBV7-3 and TRBJ2-3; the D is unclear. V dropped 0 bases and J dropped 6 bases, with 4 bases sitting between them. The CDR3 has 12 residues. Looked up from germline, CDR1 is SGHTA and CDR2 is FQGTGA.

V is TRBV6-6 and J is TRBJ2-5; 8 bases are a match to TRBD1. The better agreement between TRBJ2-7 and the DNA end casts doubt on the J call. There are 12 residues in the CDR3. CDR1 and CDR2 (germline): MNHNY, SVGAGI (reference sequence). The CDR3 DNA reads TGTGCTTCGACACAGGGGGGATACGAGCAGTACTTC. Its translation: CASTQGGYEQYF.

This clonotype appeared a few times. The conserved phenylalanine or tryptophan is not found at the CDR3 terminus, so this likely reflects a read error. The limits of the CDR3 on the DNA are not certain, so only TCRdb's listed CDR3 is given. This rearrangement joins TRBV12-3 or TRBV12-4 to TRBJ1-1. The CDR3 has 18 amino acids, counting both end residues. The CDR3 is CASMGLAGDVQIRSILAQ.

This clonotype was detected only a few times. The genes are TRBV7-2 and TRBJ2-3, with 11 bases matching TRBD2. The germline gives CDR1 SGHTA, CDR2 FQGNSA. This CDR3 region has 15 residues. The ends lost 4 bases at V and 5 bases at J; junction bases unmatched: 5. CDR3 region: CASSSRLAGLDTQYF. Here the CDR3 DNA reads TGTGCCAGCAGCTCCAGACTAGCGGGATTAGATACGCAGTATTTT.

Ten or more counts support this clonotype. This chain links TRBV19 with TRBJ2-5, with 7 bases identical to TRBD1. Germline V gene lookup returns CDR1 LNHDA and CDR2 SQIVND (reference sequence). V dropped 6 bases and J dropped 0; count of bases not matched to a gene: 10. CDR3 length: 16 amino acids. CDR3 loop: CASRARDSAYQETQYF. The CDR3 DNA sequence: TGTGCCAGTAGGGCACGGGACAGCGCTTACCAAGAGACCCAGTACTTC.

The rearrangement uses TRBV7-6 and TRBJ1-3; D uncertain. The V and J ends lost 2 bases and 7 bases respectively, with 15 bases between them. The CDR3 runs 15 residues. Germline lookup yields CDR1 SGHVS and CDR2 FNYEAQ. This CDR3 reads CASSLLEYGRNTIYF. CDR3 DNA: TGTGCCAGCAGCTTATTGGAATATGGCCGCAACACCATATATTTT.

The CDR3 DNA sequence: TGTGCCAGCAGCTTCGCCCCGTTGGGGCATGGCTACACCTTC. Translation gives CASSFAPLGHGYTF. The rearrangement links TRBV7-2 to TRBJ1-2; TRBD1 might be the D (5 bases). V was trimmed by 3 bases and J by 6 bases, leaving 14 bases between them. Germline-derived CDR1 and CDR2 are SGHTA and FQGNSA. The CDR3 totals 14 residues. Combining the CDR3 with reference TRBV7-2 and TRBJ1-2 gives the whole variable domain GAGVSQSPSNKVTEKGKDVELRCDPISGHTALYWYRQSLGQGLEFLIYFQGNSAPDKSGLPSDRFSAERTGGSVSTLTIQRTQQEDSAVYLCASSFAPLGHGYTFGSGTRLTVV.

This clonotype counts as medium-sized. This chain connects TRBV27 to TRBJ2-5; D possibly corresponds to TRBD2 (6 bases). The V end was cut by 4 bases, the J end by 7 bases, with 16 bases between. Looked up from germline, CDR1 is MNHEY and CDR2 is SMNVEV (reference sequence). The CDR3 extends over 14 amino acids. The chain's CDR3 is CASSSGTATGTQYF. The DNA for the CDR3 is TGTGCCAGCAGTTCCGGGACTGCCACGGGGACCCAGTACTTC.

Ten or more counts support this clonotype. The chain combines TRBV5-1 with TRBJ2-5; TRBD2 agrees at 7 bases. The J call may be incorrect, as the DNA end agrees better with TRBJ2-7. Germline values: CDR1 SGHRS, CDR2 YFSETQ. CDR3 length: 14 residues. The CDR3 protein is CASSQGGRALEQYF. In nucleotides, the CDR3 is TGCGCCAGCAGCCAGGGAGGGAGGGCCCTCGAGCAGTACTTC.

The chain is built from TRBV6-2 or TRBV6-3 and TRBJ2-3; 8 bases are shared with TRBD1. The germline gives CDR1 MNHEY, CDR2 SVGEGT. The CDR3 is made up of 13 amino acids. V dropped 6 bases and J dropped 4; count of bases not matched to a gene: 3. CDR3 region: CASRTGAPDTQYF. For the CDR3, the DNA is TGTGCCAGCAGGACAGGGGCTCCAGATACGCAGTATTTT.

The V gene is TRBV7-6, the J gene TRBJ2-4, with 10 positions matching TRBD1. The CDR3 loop spans 16 amino acids. Per the germline V gene, CDR1 is SGHVS and CDR2 is FNYEAQ. Losses at the gene ends were 4 bases for V and 13 bases for J; bases not matched to a gene: 16. The CDR3 DNA is TGTGCCAGCAGCTCGGACAGGGGGGTAATCCAGGAGGAGCAGTACTTC. It specifies CASSSDRGVIQEEQYF.

This sequence joins TRBV30 and TRBJ2-5; D is tentatively TRBD1 or TRBD2 (5 bases each). The DNA end lines up better with TRBJ2-7; the J call may be wrong. The germline gives CDR1 GTSNPN, CDR2 SVGIG (reference sequence). The CDR3 contains 13 residues. CDR3 coding DNA: TGTGCCTGGAGTGTAGGGGATCGGGGCGAGCAGTACTTC. It yields the protein CAWSVGDRGEQYF.

This clonotype was detected once. The chain joins TRBV7-3 to TRBJ2-7; 7 bases match TRBD2. The J segment lost 7 bases and the V segment lost 1 base, leaving 10 bases of the junction unmatched. CDR1 and CDR2 (germline): SGHTA, FQGTGA. There are 15 residues in the CDR3. Here the CDR3 reads CASSLIPGRTDEQYF. The CDR3 DNA sequence: TGTGCCAGCAGCTTAATCCCCGGGAGGACCGATGAGCAGTACTTC.

CDR3 sequence (DNA): TGTGCCAGCAGGTCAGGGGGAACATTCGCGAACACCGGGGAGCTGTTTTTT. Translating gives CASRSGGTFANTGELFF. The chain combines TRBV2 with TRBJ2-2; 7 bases agree with TRBD1. CDR1 SNHLY and CDR2 FYNNEI come from the germline V gene. The CDR3 spans 17 residues. With 6 bases clipped from V and 0 bases from J, the junction kept 10 bases outside the gene matches.

Details on this clonotype: One end of the junction fails to match germline, which may point to a read error. This sequence joins TRBV7-6 and TRBJ1-6; D perhaps matches TRBD1 (5 bases). Germline assignment: CDR1 SGHVS and CDR2 FNYEAQ. This CDR3 spans 14 amino acids. DNA for the CDR3: TGTGCCAGCAGCTTGACAGATTATAATTCACCCCTCCACTTC. It yields the protein CASSLTDYNSPLHF.

On this clonotype itself: The conserved final phenylalanine or tryptophan is absent from the CDR3, which likely points to a read error. Because the CDR3's place on the DNA is in doubt, the DNA is left out and the CDR3 is given as listed by TCRdb. The rearrangement joins TRBV12-3 or TRBV12-4 to TRBJ1-1; TRBD1, the table's D call, lacks a check against the DNA. The CDR3 spans 15 residues, counting both ends. This CDR3 reads CASSDRAPTSSTSAP.

About this clonotype: One end of the junction is discordant with germline, which a read error may explain. CDR3 nucleotide sequence: TGTGCCAGCAGCTTGGATGGGACTAGCGGAATAGAGCAGTTCTTC. Its translation: CASSLDGTSGIEQFF. The chain joins TRBV5-3 to TRBJ2-5; 11 bases line up with TRBD2. The assigned J gene may be wrong: the sequence end matches TRBJ2-1 better. TRBV5-3 is treated as an ORF (open reading frame) with a function not yet certain. The CDR3 is 15 residues long.

The chain has TRBV7-6 and TRBJ2-7; TRBD2 is a possible D gene (5 bases). The DNA end lines up better with TRBJ2-1; the J call may be wrong. From germline, CDR1 is SGHVS and CDR2 FNYEAQ. The CDR3 runs 16 residues. In DNA form, the CDR3 reads TGTGCCAGCAGCTTAGAGAGGGCTACGATGTACAATGAGCAGTTCTTC. It is translated as CASSLERATMYNEQFF.